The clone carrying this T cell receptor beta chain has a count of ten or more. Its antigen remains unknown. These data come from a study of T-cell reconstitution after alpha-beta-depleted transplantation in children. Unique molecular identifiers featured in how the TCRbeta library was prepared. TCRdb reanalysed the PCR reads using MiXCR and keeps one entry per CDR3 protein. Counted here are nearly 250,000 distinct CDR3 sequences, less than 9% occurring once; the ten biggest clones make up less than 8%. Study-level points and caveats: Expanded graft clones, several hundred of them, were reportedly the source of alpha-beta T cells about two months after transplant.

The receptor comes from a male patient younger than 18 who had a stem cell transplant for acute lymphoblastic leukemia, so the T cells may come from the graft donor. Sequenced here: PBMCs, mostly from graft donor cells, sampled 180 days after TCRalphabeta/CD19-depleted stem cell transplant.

CDR3 sequence reads: CASSQGLLDRVSYGYTF. The DNA for the CDR3 is TGCGCCAGCAGCCAAGGTTTACTGGACAGGGTATCCTATGGCTACACCTTC. The J gene is TRBJ1-2, the V gene TRBV4-3; 8 bases map to TRBD1. Germline CDR1 reads LGHNA; CDR2 reads YSLEER. Trimming removed 1 base from V and 4 bases from J; junction bases left unmatched: 11. There are 17 residues in the CDR3.